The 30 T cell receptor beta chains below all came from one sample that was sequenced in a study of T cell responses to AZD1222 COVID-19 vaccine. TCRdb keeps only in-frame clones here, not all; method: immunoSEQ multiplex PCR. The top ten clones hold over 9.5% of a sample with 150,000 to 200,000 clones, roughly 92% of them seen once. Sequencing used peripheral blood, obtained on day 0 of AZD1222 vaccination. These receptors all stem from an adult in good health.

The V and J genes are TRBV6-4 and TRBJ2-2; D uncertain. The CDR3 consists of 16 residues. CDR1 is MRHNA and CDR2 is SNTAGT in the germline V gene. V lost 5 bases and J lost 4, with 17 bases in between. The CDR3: CASSKEGSRSTGELFF. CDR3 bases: TGTGCCAGCAGTAAAGAAGGGTCGAGGAGCACCGGGGAGCTGTTTTTT.

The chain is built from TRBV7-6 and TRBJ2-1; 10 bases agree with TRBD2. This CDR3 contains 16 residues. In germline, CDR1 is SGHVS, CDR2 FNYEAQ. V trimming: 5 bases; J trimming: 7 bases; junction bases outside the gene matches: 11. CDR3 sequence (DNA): TGTGCCAGCAGCGTTTCAGCGGGGGGGCCGCTTAATGAGCAGTTCTTC. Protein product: CASSVSAGGPLNEQFF. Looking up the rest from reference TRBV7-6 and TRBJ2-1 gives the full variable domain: GAGVSQSPRYKVTKRGQDVALRCDPISGHVSLYWYRQALGQGPEFLTYFNYEAQQDKSGLPNDRFSAERPEGSISTLTIQRTEQRDSAMYRCASSVSAGGPLNEQFFGPGTRLTVL.

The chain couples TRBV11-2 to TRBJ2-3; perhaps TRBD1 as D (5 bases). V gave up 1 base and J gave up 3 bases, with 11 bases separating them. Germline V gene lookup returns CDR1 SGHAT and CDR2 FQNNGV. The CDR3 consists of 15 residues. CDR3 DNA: TGTGCCAGCAGCTTAGGGGGCGAATATACAGATACGCAGTATTTT. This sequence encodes CASSLGGEYTDTQYF. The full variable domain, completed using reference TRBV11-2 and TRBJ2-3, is EAGVAQSPRYKIIEKRQSVAFWCNPISGHATLYWYQQILGQGPKLLIQFQNNGVVDDSQLPKDRFSAERLKGVDSTLKIQPAKLEDSAVYLCASSLGGEYTDTQYFGPGTRLTVL.

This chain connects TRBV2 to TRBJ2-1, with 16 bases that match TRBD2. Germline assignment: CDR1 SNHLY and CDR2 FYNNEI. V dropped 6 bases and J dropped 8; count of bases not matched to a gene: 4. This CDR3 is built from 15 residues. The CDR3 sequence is CASRPGLAGGDEQFF. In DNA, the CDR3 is TGTGCCAGCAGACCGGGACTAGCGGGAGGGGATGAGCAGTTCTTC.

The CDR3: CASSQGTGDEAFF. The CDR3 coding sequence is TGTGCCAGCAGCCAGGGAACAGGCGATGAAGCTTTCTTT. This rearrangement joins TRBV4-2 to TRBJ1-1; D is perhaps TRBD1 (5 bases). Deletions cut 3 bases from V and 7 bases from J, with 12 bases between. The V gene's germline CDR1 is LGHNA and CDR2 YNFKEQ. The CDR3 runs to 13 residues.

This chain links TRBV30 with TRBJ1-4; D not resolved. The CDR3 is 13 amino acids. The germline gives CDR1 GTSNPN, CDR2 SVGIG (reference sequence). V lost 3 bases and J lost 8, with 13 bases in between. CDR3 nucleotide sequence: TGTGCCTGGAGGGACCGAGGACGGGAAAAACTGTTTTTT. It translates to CAWRDRGREKLFF.

The chain's CDR3 is CASSSYRAANTEAFF. The CDR3 nucleotides read TGTGCCAGCAGCTCCTACAGGGCCGCGAACACTGAAGCTTTCTTT. This sequence joins TRBV7-9 and TRBJ1-1; D might be TRBD1 (6 bases). This CDR3 region has 15 residues. Germline V gene lookup returns CDR1 SEHNR and CDR2 FQNEAQ (reference sequence). V shed 4 bases and J shed 1 base, with 13 bases lying between them.

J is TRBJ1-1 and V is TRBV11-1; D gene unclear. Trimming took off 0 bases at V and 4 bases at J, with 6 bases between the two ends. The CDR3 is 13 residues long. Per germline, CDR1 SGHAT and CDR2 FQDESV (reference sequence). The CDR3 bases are TGTGCCAGCAGCTTAGCCGAAAGCACTGAAGCTTTCTTT. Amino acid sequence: CASSLAESTEAFF.

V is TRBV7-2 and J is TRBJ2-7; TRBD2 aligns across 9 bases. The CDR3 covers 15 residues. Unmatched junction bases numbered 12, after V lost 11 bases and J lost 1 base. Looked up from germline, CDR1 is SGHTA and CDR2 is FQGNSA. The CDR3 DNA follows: TGTGCCTCCGCGGGGGCTAGCGGGGTTTCCTACGAGCAGTACGTC. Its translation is CASAGASGVSYEQYV.

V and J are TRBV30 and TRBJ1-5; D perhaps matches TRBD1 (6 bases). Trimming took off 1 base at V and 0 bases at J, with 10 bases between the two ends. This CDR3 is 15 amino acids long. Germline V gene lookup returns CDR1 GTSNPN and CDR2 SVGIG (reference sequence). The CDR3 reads CAWSGGRASNQPQHF. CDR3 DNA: TGTGCCTGGAGTGGGGGGCGAGCTAGCAATCAGCCCCAGCATTTT.

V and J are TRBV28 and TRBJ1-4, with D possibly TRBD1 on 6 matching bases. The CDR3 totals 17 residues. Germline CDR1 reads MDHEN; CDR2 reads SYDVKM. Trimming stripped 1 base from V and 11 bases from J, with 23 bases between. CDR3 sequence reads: CASSLSAQGKARGKLFF. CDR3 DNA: TGTGCCAGCAGTTTATCGGCTCAGGGGAAGGCTCGGGGGAAACTGTTTTTT.

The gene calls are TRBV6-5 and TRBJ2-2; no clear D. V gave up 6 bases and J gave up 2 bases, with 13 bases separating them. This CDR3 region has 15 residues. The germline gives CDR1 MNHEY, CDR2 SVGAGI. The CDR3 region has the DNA TGTGCCAGCAGGACAACAAAAATTAACACCGGGGAGCTGTTTTTT. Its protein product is CASRTTKINTGELFF.

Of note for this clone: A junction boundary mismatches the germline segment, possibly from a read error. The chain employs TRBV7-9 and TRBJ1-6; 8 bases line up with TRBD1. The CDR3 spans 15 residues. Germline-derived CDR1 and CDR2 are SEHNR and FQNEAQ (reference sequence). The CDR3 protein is CASTLSDRGNSPLHF. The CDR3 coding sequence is TGTGCCAGCACCTTAAGCGACAGGGGTAATTCACCCCTCCACTTT.

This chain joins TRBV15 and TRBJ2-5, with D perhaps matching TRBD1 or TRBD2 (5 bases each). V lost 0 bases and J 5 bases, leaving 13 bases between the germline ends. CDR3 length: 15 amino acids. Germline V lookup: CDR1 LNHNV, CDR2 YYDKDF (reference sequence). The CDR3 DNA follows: TGTGCCACCAGCAGAGATCGGGCAGGGAGTGAGACCCAGTACTTC. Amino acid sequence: CATSRDRAGSETQYF.

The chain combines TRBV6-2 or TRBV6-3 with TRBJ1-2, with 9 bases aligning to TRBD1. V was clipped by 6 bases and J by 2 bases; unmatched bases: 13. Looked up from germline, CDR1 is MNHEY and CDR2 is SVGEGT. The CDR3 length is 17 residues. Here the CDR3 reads CASSVTIIGTGNYGYTF. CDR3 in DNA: TGTGCCAGCAGCGTGACTATAATCGGGACAGGGAACTATGGCTACACCTTC.

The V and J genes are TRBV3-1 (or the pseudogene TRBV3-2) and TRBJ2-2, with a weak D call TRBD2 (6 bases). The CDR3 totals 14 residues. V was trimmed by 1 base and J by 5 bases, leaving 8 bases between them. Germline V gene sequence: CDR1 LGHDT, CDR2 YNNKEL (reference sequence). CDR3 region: CASSQGGETGELFF. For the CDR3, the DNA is TGTGCCAGCAGCCAAGGGGGGGAGACCGGGGAGCTGTTTTTT.

In DNA, the CDR3 is TGCGCCAGCTGCCGGGAGGTGGGGGAACCCCAGCATTTT. Translated: CASCREVGEPQHF. The chain links TRBV5-1 to TRBJ1-5; D possibly corresponds to TRBD1 (5 bases). V was trimmed by 7 bases and J by 10 bases, leaving 18 bases between them. The CDR3 is 13 residues long. CDR1 SGHRS and CDR2 YFSETQ come from the germline V gene. The whole variable domain, filled in from reference TRBV5-1 and TRBJ1-5, reads KAGVTQTPRYLIKTRGQQVTLSCSPISGHRSVSWYQQTPGQGLQFLFEYFSETQRNKGNFPGRFSGRQFSNSRSEMNVSTLELGDSALYLCASCREVGEPQHFGDGTRLSIL.

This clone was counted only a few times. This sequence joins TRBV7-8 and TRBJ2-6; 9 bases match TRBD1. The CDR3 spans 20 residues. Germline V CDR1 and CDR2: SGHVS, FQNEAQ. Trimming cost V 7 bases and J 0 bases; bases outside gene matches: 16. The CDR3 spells CASNYPGRGTGSSGANVLTF. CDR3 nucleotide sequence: TGTGCCAGCAATTACCCCGGTCGAGGGACAGGGAGCTCTGGGGCCAACGTCCTGACTTTC.

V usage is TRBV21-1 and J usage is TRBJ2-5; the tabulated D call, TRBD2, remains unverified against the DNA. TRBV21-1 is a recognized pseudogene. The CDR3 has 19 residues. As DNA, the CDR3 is TGTGCCAGCAGCACCCGATCAGGACTAGCGGGAGGTCAGCAAGAGACCCAGTACTTC. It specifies CASSTRSGLAGGQQETQYF.

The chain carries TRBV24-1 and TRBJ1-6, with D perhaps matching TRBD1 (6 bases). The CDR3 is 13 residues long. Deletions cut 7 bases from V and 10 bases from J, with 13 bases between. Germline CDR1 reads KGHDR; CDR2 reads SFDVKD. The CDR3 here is CATRETGLSPLHF. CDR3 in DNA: TGTGCCACCAGGGAGACAGGTCTATCACCCCTCCACTTT.

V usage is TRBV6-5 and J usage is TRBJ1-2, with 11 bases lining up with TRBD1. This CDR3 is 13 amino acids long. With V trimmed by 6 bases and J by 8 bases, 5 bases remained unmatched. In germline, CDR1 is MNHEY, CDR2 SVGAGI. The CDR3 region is CASSQGQGAGYTF. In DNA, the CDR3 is TGTGCCAGCAGCCAAGGACAGGGGGCAGGCTACACCTTC.

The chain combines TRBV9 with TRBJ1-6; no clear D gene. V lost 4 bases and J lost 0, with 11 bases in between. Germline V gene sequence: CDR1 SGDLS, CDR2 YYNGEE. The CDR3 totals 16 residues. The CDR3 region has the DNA TGTGCCAGCAGCCCTCTGGGGAGCTCCTATAATTCACCCCTCCACTTT. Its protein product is CASSPLGSSYNSPLHF.

The CDR3 loop reads CASSYSGGNTGELFF. The CDR3 region has the DNA TGTGCCAGCAGTTATTCAGGGGGGAACACCGGGGAGCTGTTTTTT. The rearrangement links TRBV6-5 to TRBJ2-2, with 7 bases aligning to TRBD1. CDR1 and CDR2 from the germline V gene are MNHEY and SVGAGI. Trimming at V came to 3 bases and at J to 1 base, leaving 2 bases not matched to a gene. The CDR3 has 15 amino acids.

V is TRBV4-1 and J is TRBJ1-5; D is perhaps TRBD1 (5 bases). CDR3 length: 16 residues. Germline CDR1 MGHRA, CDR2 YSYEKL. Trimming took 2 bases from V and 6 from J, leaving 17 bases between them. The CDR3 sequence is CASSQSGRAIFQPQHF. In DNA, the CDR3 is TGCGCCAGCAGCCAATCCGGCAGGGCAATTTTTCAGCCCCAGCATTTT.

The CDR3 region is CASSPGSGAYNEQFF. CDR3 in DNA: TGTGCCAGCTCACCAGGGAGTGGAGCCTACAATGAGCAGTTCTTC. V and J are TRBV18 and TRBJ2-1, with a possible D match to TRBD2 (5 bases). Germline V gene sequence: CDR1 KGHSH, CDR2 LQKENI. The CDR3 sequence is 15 residues long. Trimming took 2 bases from V and 2 from J, leaving 10 bases between them.

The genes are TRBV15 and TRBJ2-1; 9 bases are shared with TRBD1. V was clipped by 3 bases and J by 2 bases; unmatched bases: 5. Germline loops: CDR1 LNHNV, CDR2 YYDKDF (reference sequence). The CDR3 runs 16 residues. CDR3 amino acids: CATSRPGQGTYNEQFF. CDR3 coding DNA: TGTGCCACCAGCAGGCCGGGACAGGGCACCTACAATGAGCAGTTCTTC.

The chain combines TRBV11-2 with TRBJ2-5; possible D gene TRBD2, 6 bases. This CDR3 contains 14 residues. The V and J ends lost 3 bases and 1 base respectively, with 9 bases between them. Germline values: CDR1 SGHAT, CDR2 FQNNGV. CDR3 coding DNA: TGTGCCAGCAGCTTGGGGGACTTCCAAGAGACCCAGTACTTC. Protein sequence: CASSLGDFQETQYF.

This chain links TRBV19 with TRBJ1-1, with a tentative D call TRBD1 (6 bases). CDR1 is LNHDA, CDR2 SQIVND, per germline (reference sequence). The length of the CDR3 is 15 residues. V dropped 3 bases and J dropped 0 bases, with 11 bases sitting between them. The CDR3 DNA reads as TGTGCCAGTAGTATTCGGACAGACATGAACACTGAAGCTTTCTTT. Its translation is CASSIRTDMNTEAFF. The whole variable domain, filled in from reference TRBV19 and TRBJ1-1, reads DGGITQSPKYLFRKEGQNVTLSCEQNLNHDAMYWYRQDPGQGLRLIYYSQIVNDFQKGDIAEGYSVSREKKESFPLTVTSAQKNPTAFYLCASSIRTDMNTEAFFGQGTRLTVV.

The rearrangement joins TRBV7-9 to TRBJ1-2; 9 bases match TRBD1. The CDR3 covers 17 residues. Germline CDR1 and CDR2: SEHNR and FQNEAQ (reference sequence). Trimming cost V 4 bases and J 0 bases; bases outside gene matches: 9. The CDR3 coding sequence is TGTGCCAGCAGCTACACAGGGGGCCTACTTACTAACTATGGCTACACCTTC. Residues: CASSYTGGLLTNYGYTF.

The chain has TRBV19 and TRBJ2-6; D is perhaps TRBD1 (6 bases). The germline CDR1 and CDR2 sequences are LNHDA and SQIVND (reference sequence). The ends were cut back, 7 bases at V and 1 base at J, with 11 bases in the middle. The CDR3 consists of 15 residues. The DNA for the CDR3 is TGTGCCAGTACCAATACAGGGTCTGGGGCCAACGTCCTGACTTTC. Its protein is CASTNTGSGANVLTF.